This T cell receptor (beta chain) was captured by sequencing in a study of blood T cell repertoires in COVID-19. Overall study context: The United States, Italy and Spain were the sources of the acute and convalescent COVID-19 samples.

Original processing notes: By means of reference gene primer amplification, nucleated cell counts were estimated. TCRdb's copy holds only in-frame clones and misses some; the assay was immunoSEQ multiplex PCR. V and J calls and clone size are given by that table; D and trimming were obtained from the DNA. In the table there are roughly 76,000 clones, about four fifths of which are singletons. The CDR3 is 13 residues long. Trimming took 4 bases from V and 3 from J, leaving 9 bases between them. Germline values: CDR1 SGHDN, CDR2 FVKESK. The sequence came from a man between 65 and 79 years old with acute or convalescent COVID-19. V usage is TRBV14 and J usage is TRBJ2-5; D is possibly TRBD2 (6 bases). Sequencing was carried out using peripheral blood. CDR3 sequence: CASSRDFEETQYF. Written as DNA, the CDR3 is TGTGCCAGCAGCCGGGACTTTGAAGAGACCCAGTACTTC.